The clone carrying this T cell receptor (beta chain) occurred a few times. Its antigen is unknown. MiXCR, applied by TCRdb to the 5' RACE reads, yields one record per CDR3 protein. The sample records about 8,000 distinct CDR3 sequences, around 52% being singletons. The study, taken as a whole, reports: Tumor memory CD4+ T cell TCR gene usage was found to cluster with blood and lymph node memory CD4+ cells and with lymph node naive CD4+ cells. Tumor Treg TCRs overlapped most with tumor naive CD4+ cells.

The sorted Tregs were CD4+CD25+CD127-/low cells. V was clipped by 3 bases and J by 4 bases; unmatched bases: 6. Germline CDR1 is DFQATT and CDR2 is SNEGSKA (reference sequence). The CDR3 runs 14 residues. This chain uses TRBV20-1 with TRBJ1-1; 9 nucleotides align to TRBD1. This receptor was taken from a female donor with breast cancer. Material for sequencing was Tregs sorted from a lymph node. The DNA for the CDR3 is TGCAGTGCTAGCCCCGGGACAGGGCCCACTGAAGCTTTCTTT. Residues: CSASPGTGPTEAFF.